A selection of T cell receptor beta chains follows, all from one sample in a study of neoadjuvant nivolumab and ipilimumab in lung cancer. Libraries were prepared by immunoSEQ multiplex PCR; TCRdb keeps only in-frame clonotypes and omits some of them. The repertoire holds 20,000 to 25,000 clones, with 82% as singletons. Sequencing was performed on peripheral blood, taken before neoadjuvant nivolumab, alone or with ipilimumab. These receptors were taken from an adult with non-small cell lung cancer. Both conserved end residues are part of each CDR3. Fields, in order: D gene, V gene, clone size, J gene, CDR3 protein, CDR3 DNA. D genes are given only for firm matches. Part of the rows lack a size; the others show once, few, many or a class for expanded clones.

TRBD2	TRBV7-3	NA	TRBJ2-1	CASSLRLAGVTGNEQFF	TGTGCCAGCAGCTTACGACTAGCGGGAGTTACTGGGAATGAGCAGTTCTTC
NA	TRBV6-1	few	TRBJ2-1	CASSIRENNEQFF	TGTGCCAGCAGCATAAGGGAAAACAATGAGCAGTTCTTC
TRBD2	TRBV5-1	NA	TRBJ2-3	CASSHSRRGDTDTQYF	TGCGCCAGCAGCCATTCTCGACGGGGGGACACAGATACGCAGTATTTT
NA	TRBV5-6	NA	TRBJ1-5	CASSLAGYQPQHF	TGTGCCAGCAGCTTGGCCGGCTATCAGCCCCAGCATTTT
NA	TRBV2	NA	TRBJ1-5	CASSGGQPQHF	TGTGCCAGCAGTGGGGGTCAGCCCCAGCATTTT
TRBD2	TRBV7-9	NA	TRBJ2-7	CASSTQSGSEQYF	TGTGCCAGCAGCACCCAAAGCGGGAGCGAGCAGTACTTC
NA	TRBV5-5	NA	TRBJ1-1	CASSSAENTEAFF	TGTGCCAGCAGCTCGGCCGAGAACACTGAAGCTTTCTTT
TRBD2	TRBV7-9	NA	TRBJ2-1	CASSWSGRGDEQFF	TGTGCCAGCAGCTGGAGCGGGAGAGGAGATGAGCAGTTCTTC
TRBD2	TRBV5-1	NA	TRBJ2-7	CASTWASGSYEQYF	TGCGCCAGCACATGGGCTAGCGGATCCTACGAGCAGTACTTC
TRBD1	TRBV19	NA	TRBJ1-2	CAVQGEGYTF	TGTGCCGTTCAGGGGGAAGGCTACACCTTC
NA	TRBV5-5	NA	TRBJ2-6	CASRLGVYSGANVLTF	TGTGCCAGCAGATTGGGAGTGTACTCTGGGGCCAACGTCCTGACTTTC
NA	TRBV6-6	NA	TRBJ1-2	CASSYGGSYGYTF	TGTGCCAGCAGTTACGGGGGGAGCTATGGCTACACCTTC
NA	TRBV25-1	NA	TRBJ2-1	CASSDSQSGIYNEQFF	TGTGCCAGCAGTGATAGCCAGTCAGGAATCTACAATGAGCAGTTCTTC
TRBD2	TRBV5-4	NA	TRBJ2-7	CASSDRTSGSYEQYF	TGTGCCAGCAGCGATAGGACTAGCGGGAGCTACGAGCAGTACTTC
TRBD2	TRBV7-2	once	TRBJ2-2	CASSSQTSGIYNGELFF	TGTGCCAGCAGCTCGCAGACTAGCGGAATATATAACGGGGAGCTGTTTTTT
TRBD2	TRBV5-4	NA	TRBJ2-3	CASSRRTGGFTDTQYF	TGTGCCAGCAGCAGGAGGACGGGAGGGTTCACAGATACGCAGTATTTT
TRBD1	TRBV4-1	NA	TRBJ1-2	CASSQTGRSSYTF	TGCGCCAGCAGCCAGACAGGGAGGTCGAGCTACACCTTC